This T cell receptor (beta chain) was sequenced during a study of T cell repertoires in cytomegalovirus infection. At the level of the study: Indications of both CMV infection and matching HLA type were provided by public TCR beta signatures. The study's findings and limits: HLA-C-restricted CMV clonotypes gave the most frequent clonotype in two of eight donors.

Using its own MiXCR run on the reads, TCRdb lists one record per CDR3 protein. This table has approximately 1,000,000 distinct CDR3 sequences, more than 25% appearing once. With regard to this clonotype: Its target is not known.

The TCR comes from a human donor in good health (CMV status not recorded). Some clones in this sample may be carry-over from other donors' samples. The sequencing here drew on cultured CD8+ T cells from PBMCs, taken from culture after CMV antigen stimulation.

CDR3 in amino acids: CASSPRGSGDYNEQFF. As DNA, the CDR3 is TGTGCCAGCAGTCCGAGGGGTAGCGGGGACTACAATGAGCAGTTCTTC. This chain links TRBV28 with TRBJ2-1, with 8 bases fitting TRBD2. This CDR3 is 16 amino acids long. The V gene's germline CDR1 is MDHEN and CDR2 SYDVKM. V shed 5 bases, J shed 3 bases, and the junction held 9 bases outside the gene matches.